The present entry profiles one T cell receptor (beta chain) with its context. What it recognizes is unknown. These data are taken from a study of beta chain features in type 1 diabetes. Whole-study results and caveats: Researchers report that Type 1 diabetes patients had moderately but significantly shorter TCRB CDR3s across all four CD4+ subsets. Fewer insertions but more deletions were seen at VDJ junctions in type 1 diabetes patients.

The authors reverse transcribed all of the isolated RNA, so sequencing captured expressed TCRB transcripts. Generated by immunoSEQ multiplex PCR, the TCRdb table keeps only in-frame clones and is missing some. Among roughly 400,000 clones, over 8.5% were seen once, and the ten largest hold 0.45% to 0.65%. The sequenced sample was central memory CD4+ T cells from blood. The receptor's source is a man aged 25 to 40 with type 1 diabetes.

The CDR3 region has the DNA TGTGCCAGCAGCTTGGGTGGGGCCCAAGAGACCCAGTACTTC. This gives the protein CASSLGGAQETQYF. V is TRBV5-4 and J is TRBJ2-5, with D perhaps TRBD1 (5 bases). The CDR3 runs 14 residues. Per the germline V gene, CDR1 is SGHNT and CDR2 is YYREEE (reference sequence). Trimming took 0 bases from V and 1 from J, leaving 7 bases between them.